The T cell receptor beta chain under discussion was sequenced for a study of cytomegalovirus exposure and HLA in healthy donors (dated by TCRdb to 2015 to 2018). Study-wide context: An earlier analysis of 587 of the donors reported 276 Gb of sequence data and around 120 million unique TCR beta sequences obtained from about 179 million T cells. An early release that covered fewer than 800 HLA-typed donors contained about 300 gigabases of sequencing data and 65 million to 100 million unique TCR sequences. Among the approximately 430 genotyped donors, approximately 77% belonged to the genetic ancestry cluster associated with self-reported Caucasian donors. The study was designed to test whether signatures of past pathogen exposure could be identified by cataloging public T cell receptors. The study used immunosequencing to profile the T cell repertoires of approximately 690 subjects and linked those repertoires to cytomegalovirus serostatus. Besides the first cohort of 550 to 750 subjects, a separate validation cohort made up of over 100 different subjects was used. To predict cytomegalovirus infection status, the study combined high-throughput TCR immunosequencing, statistical association of individual TCRs with disease status, and machine learning. To study patterns of TCR occurrence, a later analysis re-analyzed previously published TCR beta repertoires from 666 donors and added high-resolution HLA genotyping. In the later analysis, no new phenotypic data were used to find candidate immune exposures; instead, reliance was placed on TCR beta sequences and their occurrence across donors. An earlier analysis of roughly 600 of the donors used high-throughput TCR beta sequencing to judge whether each TCR beta V gene segment behaved as functional or pseudogenic. Alongside the repertoire data, information on donor age, sex, ethnicity and CMV serostatus was compiled. A later genetic analysis took genome-wide SNP genotypes for about 55% of the roughly 700 donors and used that subset as a discovery cohort. Every repertoire in the discovery cohort had been generated on one and the same sequencing platform. HLA typing included class I and class II loci at four-digit resolution. The number of donors typed differed by locus, with 629-630 for A, B, C, DRB1 and DQB1, 522 for DQA1, 600 to 610 for DPA1, and 400 to 490 for DPB1. About five DR-DQ haplotypes were treated as single units for association and clustering because of strong linkage in the cohort. Among under 450 genotyped donors of the cohort, an average of 235,054 unique TCR beta nucleotide sequences were sequenced per donor, roughly a sixth of them non-productive.

CDR1 and CDR2, per the germline V gene (reference sequence), are LNHDA and SQIVND. Inclusive of the bounding cysteine and phenylalanine, the CDR3 is 15 residues long. This entry keeps only the CDR3 DNA: 45 bases, framed from base 1. V is pruned by 3 bases and J by 5 bases, leaving 7 bases of the junction without a gene match. The library was built by means of the immunoSEQ multiplex PCR assay. A mixture of 60 forward primers for TCR Vbeta segments and 13 reverse primers for TCR Jbeta segments was used in the multiplex PCR. Amplification of the CDR3 region of rearranged TCR beta genes was performed with a multiplex PCR assay on genomic DNA. The amplified TCR beta libraries were sequenced on the Illumina HiSeq System as 87-base-pair reads. The authors processed their data as follows. A later analysis tallied 80 million to 95 million unique TCR beta chains across the roughly 610 repertoires, and around 10 million of those chains were shared by two or more donors. A nearest-neighbor algorithm error-corrected the raw reads and collapsed the reads into unique sequences, merging closely related sequences to remove PCR and sequencing errors. CDR3 sequences were aligned to IMGT reference sequences to assign V, D and J gene segments. For a sequence to be retained, at least a six-nucleotide match to both a V gene segment and a J gene segment was required. A rearrangement counted as productive if the CDR3 had no stop codons and remained in frame with V and J, and every other rearrangement counted as non-productive. Following IMGT convention, CDR3 was defined as the stretch from the second conserved V-encoded cysteine to the conserved J-encoded phenylalanine. Sequences without an unambiguous match to a single V gene segment were excluded from the earlier analysis of several hundred of the donors. An earlier analysis of about 590 of the donors classified V segments as functional when productive rearrangements were above 56.7% and as segregating when the standard deviation between donors was above 5%. A statistical classification framework was built for diagnosing cytomegalovirus status from the catalog of TCR beta chain sequences. A later analysis assigned V and J genes by comparing TCR nucleotide sequences with IMGT/GENE-DB human TR gene sequences. The TCRdist pipeline was used in a later analysis to assign CDR3 sequences and most-parsimonious VDJ recombination scenarios. In a later analysis, each TCR beta chain was defined by its CDR3 amino acid sequence together with its V-gene family, and reads without a unique V-gene family were excluded. As a way to deal with suspected cross-contamination and a sequencing artifact, a later analysis dropped under 600 nucleotide sequences that were highly shared and had low generation probability. In a later analysis, a clonal expansion index was calculated for each public chain from normalized within-repertoire ranks of inferred template counts. Generation probabilities in a later analysis came from a VDJ recombination model fitted to out-of-frame rearrangements, and those results were checked against IGoR. In a later analysis, TCR-TCR, TCR-HLA and TCR-CMV co-occurrence was scored with hypergeometric tests, and a repertoire-size bias correction was applied to TCR pairs. In a later analysis, false discovery rates were estimated by permuting HLA or CMV assignments 20 times. In a later analysis, co-occurring TCRs were grouped using DBSCAN, and TCRdist sequence similarity was added for clustering within HLA-allele-positive subsets. Repertoires with fewer than 30,000 or more than 120,000 public chains, plus five repertoires with anomalous nucleotide sharing, were excluded from co-occurrence clustering. TCRdb stores this immuneACCESS table with in-frame sequences only. Part of the clones is absent; in the studies checked, under half of the shortfall reflects unresolved V genes, and no reason is known for the rest. V, J and clone size are those of that table, while D and trimming were read from the DNA. A total of around 150,000 clones appear in this sample, roughly three quarters of them only once. The ten largest clonotypes hold 3.5% of the sample.

Beyond this particular receptor, the publication reports: Some IMGT-functional V segments, including TRBV6-2 and TRBV6-3, could not be told apart with the 87-base-pair reads, so those segments were excluded. Most CMV-associated TCR beta chains appeared to be HLA-restricted in a later analysis, and the HLA associations seemed to be driven largely by CMV exposure. The classifier was reported to diagnose cytomegalovirus status with high specificity and sensitivity in both the original and validation cohorts. In vitro tests confirmed that a few of the cytomegalovirus-associated TCR beta chains recognize cytomegalovirus antigens. Because HLA typing was missing for some donors at each locus, association tests included only the typed subset. Immune exposure information for the cohort was limited to CMV serostatus. The authors suggested that the approach could potentially be generalized to other disease states and immunological phenotypes. In an earlier analysis of around 600 of the donors, most TCR beta V segments were observed in productive rearrangements about 87% or about 30% of the time, broadly matching IMGT annotations. Correlated functional status among segregating V segments might reflect linkage disequilibrium, but an unknown experimental factor could not be ruled out. Compared with the roughly 600-donor mean, donors in an Asian-associated ancestry cluster had fewer N-insertions in productive TCRs, according to a later genetic analysis. At a false discovery rate of 0.05, a later analysis linked about 16,000 TCR beta sequences to specific HLA alleles. Seventeen rarely observed V segments, including chromosome 9 orphons, were excluded from the earlier analysis of approximately 500 of the donors because counts were too low. When HLA alleles, especially DR and DQ, strongly co-occurred, attributing TCR associations to individual alleles was difficult. V-gene and J-gene trimming of TCR beta chains was associated with a missense DCLRE1C variant in a later genetic analysis, and the association was replicated in an independent cohort. In this cohort, only TCR beta chains were sequenced, and detectable features were limited by the absence of alpha or paired-chain data. The sequencing pipeline was judged likely to have produced a cluster of highly shared sequence variants as a technical artifact. Most TCR sequences were observed very rarely across donors, whereas some public TCRs were present in many individuals. The presence/absence analyses assumed that sequencing depth was roughly uniform across donors, and that assumption may not be true. Several of the top co-occurrence clusters appeared to be linked to parvovirus B19, influenza, CMV and Epstein-Barr virus, according to a later analysis. In a later analysis, HLA-associated TCR beta chains were found to be more clonally expanded and to have lower generation probabilities than equally common non-associated chains. A further reported finding was that TCR beta sequences accurately predicted the HLA-A and HLA-B alleles for most subjects in the first cohort. In a later analysis, the rate of TCR association differed among HLA loci, with DRB1 alleles having the most associated TCRs and HLA-C alleles having the fewest. A total of roughly 160 TCR beta chains were listed by the study as associated with cytomegalovirus.

This clone was seen more than once but under ten times. What this receptor recognizes is not known. No qualities accompany the bases; no much larger clone lies one base away. The cohort was made up of under 800 healthy bone marrow donors. All cohort members were sampled while nominally healthy, although unrecorded immune exposures were likely present. CMV serostatus was positive for 250 to 300 and negative for 352 of the 666 cohort members, and was not recorded for this donor. A peripheral blood sample was provided by each donor, and peripheral blood mononuclear cells were used for TCR beta sequencing. The Qiagen DNeasy Blood Extraction Kit was used to extract genomic DNA from the blood cell samples.

The receptor was derived from a human donor in good health. Sequenced material: PBMCs. The sequence joins TRBV19 to TRBJ2-3; 8 central nucleotides agree with TRBD1. The CDR3 protein sequence reads: CASSMTGEVIDTQYF. In nucleotide form, the sequence is TGTGCCAGTAGTATGACAGGGGAAGTTATAGATACGCAGTATTTT.